Below, 14 T cell receptor beta chains from the same sample are listed, as sequenced in a study of cytomegalovirus exposure and HLA in healthy donors. The primer mix had 60 Vbeta and 13 Jbeta primers. Repertoires were generated with immunoSEQ multiplex PCR, while TCRdb's copy carries only in-frame clones and drops some. The sample carries 110,000 to 150,000 clones, around 78% recorded once. Sequencing was carried out using PBMCs. The receptors were sampled from a woman aged 18-35 years in good health and CMV-seropositive.

This sequence joins TRBV20-1 and TRBJ2-7; no reliable D call. CDR3 length: 11 residues. The V and J ends lost 6 bases and 1 base respectively, with 7 bases between them. Per the germline V gene, CDR1 is DFQATT and CDR2 is SNEGSKA (reference sequence). The DNA of the CDR3 is TGCAGTGCCAGGCTTTCCTACGAGCAGTACTTC. The encoded protein is CSARLSYEQYF.

This clone was detected a few times. An end of the junction differs from the germline gene, which may be a read error. The genes are TRBV7-9 and TRBJ1-1, with 7 bases fitting TRBD1. The CDR3 sequence is 19 residues long. From germline, CDR1 is SEHNR and CDR2 FQNEAQ (reference sequence). The CDR3 bases are TGTTCCAGCAGCTTTGCAACTAGGGACAGAACCCTATCCAACACTGAAGCTTTCTTT. Its translation: CSSSFATRDRTLSNTEAFF.

This clone was observed a single time. The V call is TRBV19, the J call TRBJ1-1; D gene unclear. V shed 5 bases and J shed 8 bases, with 18 bases lying between them. This CDR3 contains 14 residues. The germline V gene encodes CDR1 LNHDA and CDR2 SQIVND (reference sequence). CDR3 nucleotide sequence: TGTGCCAGTAGTTCGTCCCCCGCCGAGAACGAAGCTTTCTTT. As protein: CASSSSPAENEAFF.

V is TRBV28 and J is TRBJ1-5; weak D call: TRBD1 (5 bases). Trimming removed 5 bases at V and 3 bases at J, with 14 bases between. The CDR3 is 15 residues long. Looked up from germline, CDR1 is MDHEN and CDR2 is SYDVKM. This CDR3 reads CASSRGVTNNQPQHF. In DNA, the CDR3 is TGTGCCAGCAGTCGGGGGGTAACTAACAATCAGCCCCAGCATTTT.

This chain uses TRBV7-2 with TRBJ1-1, with D maybe TRBD1 (6 bases). Germline V gene data show CDR1 as SGHTA and CDR2 as FQGNSA. This CDR3 contains 16 residues. V was cut by 3 bases and J by 11 bases, with 25 bases left in between. The CDR3 DNA sequence: TGTGCCAGCAGCTTTGGAAAGGGTGTCAGGGGTGTGTTTGCTTTCTTT. It specifies CASSFGKGVRGVFAFF.

V gene TRBV5-1 combines with J gene TRBJ2-5, with a possible D match to TRBD1 (5 bases). The germline CDR1 and CDR2 sequences are SGHRS and YFSETQ. The V and J ends lost 2 bases and 1 base respectively, with 6 bases between them. The CDR3 runs 13 residues. The CDR3 spells CASSFTGQETQYF. CDR3 nucleotides: TGCGCCAGCAGCTTTACAGGCCAAGAGACCCAGTACTTC.

This chain links TRBV19 with TRBJ1-2, with no clear D. The CDR3 totals 12 residues. CDR1 is LNHDA and CDR2 is SQIVND in the germline V gene (reference sequence). The germline V and J ends were trimmed by 6 bases and 8 bases, with 13 bases remaining between them. The CDR3: CASREGGGGYTF. CDR3 DNA: TGTGCCAGTAGAGAAGGTGGAGGAGGCTACACCTTC.

This clone was observed once. The J gene is TRBJ2-1, the V gene TRBV18; D possibly corresponds to TRBD1 (7 bases). V lost 6 bases, J lost 7 bases, and 16 bases lay in between. There are 14 residues in the CDR3. Germline values: CDR1 KGHSH, CDR2 LQKENI. CDR3 residues: CASSLETGRNEQFF. DNA for the CDR3: TGTGCCAGCTCCCTCGAGACAGGGAGGAATGAGCAGTTCTTC.

The rearrangement links TRBV4-2 to TRBJ1-4; 8 bases are a match to TRBD1. The CDR3 sequence is 17 residues long. Germline CDR1 is LGHNA and CDR2 is YNFKEQ. The trim removed 4 bases at V and 3 bases at J, leaving 10 bases unmatched. The DNA of the CDR3 is TGTGCCAGCAGCCTCCGATCAGGGGGCAGGGCTAATGAAAAACTGTTTTTT. Translated, it gives CASSLRSGGRANEKLFF.

In its sample, this clone was seen once. This rearrangement joins TRBV6-5 to TRBJ2-1, with 10 bases that match TRBD2. The CDR3 has 15 amino acids. Germline V CDR1 and CDR2: MNHEY, SVGAGI. Losses at the gene ends were 5 bases for V and 5 bases for J; bases not matched to a gene: 6. The CDR3 here is CASSTRTSGDNEQFF. The CDR3 bases are TGTGCCAGCAGTACGAGGACTAGCGGAGACAATGAGCAGTTCTTC.

The chain couples TRBV2 to TRBJ2-5; TRBD2 matches at 12 bases. With 6 bases clipped from V and 5 bases from J, the junction kept 10 bases outside the gene matches. This CDR3 has 16 residues. Germline V gene data show CDR1 as SNHLY and CDR2 as FYNNEI. CDR3: CASRKASGGARETQYF. The CDR3, as DNA: TGTGCCAGCAGAAAAGCTAGCGGGGGGGCTAGGGAGACCCAGTACTTC. Full variable domain (rest looked up from reference TRBV2 and TRBJ2-5): EPEVTQTPSHQVTQMGQEVILRCVPISNHLYFYWYRQILGQKVEFLVSFYNNEISEKSEIFDDQFSVERPDGSNFTLKIRSTKLEDSAMYFCASRKASGGARETQYFGPGTRLLVL.

The J gene is TRBJ1-3, the V gene TRBV6-1, with D hard to call. The germline gives CDR1 MNHNS, CDR2 SASEGT. The V and J ends lost 3 bases and 4 bases respectively, with 22 bases between them. The CDR3 runs to 18 residues. This CDR3 reads CASSDPGVGSTRGNTIYF. The CDR3 DNA is TGTGCCAGCAGTGACCCGGGAGTTGGGTCGACGCGGGGAAACACCATATATTTT.

The chain couples TRBV7-9 to TRBJ2-1; 11 bases line up with TRBD2. The V gene's germline CDR1 is SEHNR and CDR2 FQNEAQ (reference sequence). CDR3 size: 15 residues. J gave up 10 bases and V 4 bases, and 9 bases lay outside the gene matches. DNA of the CDR3: TGTGCCAGCAGCTCGATGACTAGCGGGGTTTGGGAGCAGTTCTTC. This sequence encodes CASSSMTSGVWEQFF. Supplemented by reference TRBV7-9 and TRBJ2-1, the full variable domain reads DTGVSQNPRHKITKRGQNVTFRCDPISEHNRLYWYRQTLGQGPEFLTYFQNEAQLEKSRLLSDRFSAERPKGSFSTLEIQRTEQGDSAMYLCASSSMTSGVWEQFFGPGTRLTVL.

The chain combines TRBV25-1 with TRBJ1-2; D is undetermined. V was clipped by 3 bases and J by 8 bases, with 16 bases between them. Germline V gene data show CDR1 as MGHDK and CDR2 as SYGVNS. This CDR3 contains 14 residues. This CDR3 is CASSDSGPRAGYTF. Here the CDR3 DNA reads TGTGCCAGCAGTGATAGCGGGCCCAGAGCGGGCTACACCTTC.